This T cell receptor beta chain is from a study of graft-versus-host responses after intestinal transplantation. About this clone: The antigen is undetermined.

TCRdb keeps only in-frame clones here, not all; method: immunoSEQ multiplex PCR. Of about 70,000 clones listed, around 91% were seen once; the top ten hold less than 5%. Trimming at V came to 0 bases and at J to 0 bases, leaving 2 bases not matched to a gene. Looked up from germline, CDR1 is MNHNS and CDR2 is SASEGT. The CDR3 has 15 residues. This sequence was found in a human donor who was the organ donor for an intestinal transplant. Specimen: unstimulated CD8+ T cells sorted from spleen or lymph node cells, collected before transplant. The chain couples TRBV6-1 to TRBJ2-7, with TRBD1 identical over 7 bases. The CDR3 sequence: CASSEAAGGSYEQYV. Written as DNA, the CDR3 is TGTGCCAGCAGTGAAGCGGCAGGGGGCTCCTACGAGCAGTACGTC.